In this sample, the clone carrying this TCR beta chain turned up many times. The data stem from a study of T-cell reconstitution after alpha-beta-depleted transplantation in children. Preparation of the TCRbeta library was carried out with unique molecular identifiers. TCRdb ran MiXCR on the PCR reads and lists one entry per CDR3 protein. The profile shows 40,000 to 60,000 distinct CDR3 sequences, nearly 9.5% of them singletons. The clonotype comes from a male patient aged 2-10 years who had a stem cell transplant for chronic granulomatous disease, so the T cells may come from the graft donor. Source: PBMCs, mostly from graft donor cells, taken 60 days after TCRalphabeta/CD19-depleted stem cell transplant.

CDR3 DNA sequence: TGCAGTGCGAGGGGGGGCGGCGAGACCCAGTACTTC. Translating gives CSARGGGETQYF. V and J are TRBV20-1 and TRBJ2-5; weak D call: TRBD2 (7 bases). This CDR3 contains 12 residues. V was cut by 6 bases and J by 5 bases, with 13 bases left in between. Germline V CDR1 and CDR2: DFQATT, SNEGSKA (reference sequence).